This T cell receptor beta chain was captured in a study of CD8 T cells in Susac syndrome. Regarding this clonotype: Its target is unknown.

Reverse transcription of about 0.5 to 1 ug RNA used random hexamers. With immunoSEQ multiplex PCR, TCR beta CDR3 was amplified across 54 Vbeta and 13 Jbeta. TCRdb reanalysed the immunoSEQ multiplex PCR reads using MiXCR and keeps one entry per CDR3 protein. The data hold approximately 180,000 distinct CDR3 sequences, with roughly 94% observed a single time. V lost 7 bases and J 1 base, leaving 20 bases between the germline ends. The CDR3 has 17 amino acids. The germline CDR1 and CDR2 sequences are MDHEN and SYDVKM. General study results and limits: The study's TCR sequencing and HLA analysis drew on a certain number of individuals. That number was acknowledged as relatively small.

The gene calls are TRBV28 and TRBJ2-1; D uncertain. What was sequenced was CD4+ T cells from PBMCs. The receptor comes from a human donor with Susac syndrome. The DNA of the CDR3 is TGTGCCAGCAACGGCGGAGTAAAATCCTTATCCTACAATGAGCAGTTCTTC. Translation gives CASNGGVKSLSYNEQFF.